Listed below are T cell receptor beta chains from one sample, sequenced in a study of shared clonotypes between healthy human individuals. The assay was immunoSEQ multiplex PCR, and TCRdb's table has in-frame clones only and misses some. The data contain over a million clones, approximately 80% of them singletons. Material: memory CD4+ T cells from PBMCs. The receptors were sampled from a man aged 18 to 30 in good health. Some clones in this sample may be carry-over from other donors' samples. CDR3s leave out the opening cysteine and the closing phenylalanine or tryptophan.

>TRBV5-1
ASSLVAGDYNEQF
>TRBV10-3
AISATGSSYEQY
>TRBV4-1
ASSPKPGGEANYGYT
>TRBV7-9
ASSLEQSSYNEQF
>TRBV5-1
ASSLASKGGYNEQF
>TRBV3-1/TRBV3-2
ASRAQY
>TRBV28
ASSSLPNTIY
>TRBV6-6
ASSYSTGYEQY
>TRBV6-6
ASSYSASGNSEQY
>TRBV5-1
ASSGSVGGGTNYGYT
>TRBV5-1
ASSLDGTRGETQY
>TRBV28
ASSPAPPLNRGARYNEQF
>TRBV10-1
ASSGDSNEQF
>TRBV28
ASSLPETAYEQY
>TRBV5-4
ASSGVETYEQY
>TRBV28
ASTEAHGEQF
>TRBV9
ASSGGGGQETQY
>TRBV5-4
ASSPIRGQNTEAF
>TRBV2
ASGGTVAYEQY
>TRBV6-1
ASSLEQANYGYT
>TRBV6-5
ASNFGGRRNEQF
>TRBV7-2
ASSVTVEEQY
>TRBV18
ASSPRTGNTEAF
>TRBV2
ASRDRTGYTGELF
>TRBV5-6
ASSLGIGGGGLGGQY
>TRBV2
ASRVLASSHNEQF
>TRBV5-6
ASSFPGGSPSNEQF
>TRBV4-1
ASSQGLAGQETQY
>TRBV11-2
ASSPRRLGTDTQY
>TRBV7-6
ASSLDFQGDGYT
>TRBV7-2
ASSLEGRVGYGYT
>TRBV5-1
ASSLAGGNQPQH
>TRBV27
ASSPRDLSYEQY
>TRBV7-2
ASSLLGAPSGNTIY
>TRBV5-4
ASSRLYASGGEQF